The rows below give T cell receptor beta chains drawn from one sample of a study of T cells in localized non-small cell lung cancer. Sequenced by immunoSEQ multiplex PCR; TCRdb stores in-frame clones only, minus some. The repertoire holds around 12,000 clones, with roughly 28% as singletons. The sample in question was lung tumor tissue, obtained before any cancer treatment. The receptors come from a female donor of 60 years or more with stage I lung adenocarcinoma. Both conserved end residues are part of each CDR3. The order of the fields is clone size, V gene, D gene, J gene, CDR3 DNA, CDR3 protein. The D gene is left open where the match is weak. Only part of the rows carry a size: once, few, many, or a class if the clone is expanded.

NA,TRBV11-3,TRBD1,TRBJ1-2,TGTGCCAGCAGCAGAATGCAGGGGGCCCTCTATGGCTACACCTTC,CASSRMQGALYGYTF
NA,TRBV6-8,TRBD1,TRBJ1-2,TGTGCCAGCAGCATGACAGGGGGCGAGGACTATGGCTACACCTTC,CASSMTGGEDYGYTF
NA,TRBV15,NA,TRBJ2-2,TGTGCCACGACTGAGGGGGGCTTAATCGGGGAGCTGTTTTTT,CATTEGGLIGELFF
NA,TRBV9,NA,TRBJ1-3,TGTGCCAGCAGCGCCGAGAGCTCTCTAGGAAACACCATATATTTT,CASSAESSLGNTIYF
few,TRBV9,NA,TRBJ2-7,TGTGCCAGCAGCCCCCGACCGAGAACTAACTACGAGCAGTACTTC,CASSPRPRTNYEQYF
many,TRBV11-3,NA,TRBJ2-6,TGTGCCAGCAGCCCACGAGTAGGACAGCCCCATGGGGCCAACGTCCTGACTTTC,CASSPRVGQPHGANVLTF
NA,TRBV30,NA,TRBJ1-2,TGTGCCTGGAGTGTAGCCCATGGCTACACCTTC,CAWSVAHGYTF
medium-sized,TRBV11-3,TRBD2,TRBJ2-1,TGTGCCAGCAGTTTCCAGACTAGCGGTACCTACAATGAGCAGTTCTTC,CASSFQTSGTYNEQFF
many,TRBV9,NA,TRBJ2-1,TGTGCCAGCACCCGGGACCCTCGTGATGAGCAGTTCTTC,CASTRDPRDEQFF
few,TRBV19,TRBD2,TRBJ2-5,TGTGCCAGTAGCCCCCGAGCGGGGGGGACCCAGTACTTC,CASSPRAGGTQYF
NA,TRBV23-1,NA,TRBJ1-2,TGCGCCAGCAGTAGACGGCCGGATCCGATCCGCTATGGCTACACCTTC,CASSRRPDPIRYGYTF
few,TRBV11-3,NA,TRBJ1-5,TGTGCCAGCAGCCCTTGGGGAGGGATGAGCAATCAGCCCCAGCATTTT,CASSPWGGMSNQPQHF
few,TRBV6-8,NA,TRBJ1-2,TGTGCCAGCAGTGCCGACAGCTACTATGGCTACACCTTC,CASSADSYYGYTF
few,TRBV6-8,NA,TRBJ1-3,TGTGCCAGCAGTACAGGGAGCTCTGGAAACACCATATATTTT,CASSTGSSGNTIYF
NA,TRBV19,NA,TRBJ1-1,TGTGCCAGTAGTCCCCGGACAAGTAACACTGAAGCTTTCTTT,CASSPRTSNTEAFF
few,TRBV11-3,NA,TRBJ1-1,TGTGCCAGCAGCTCCGGAGCAGGGCCTTGGGGCACTGAAGCTTTCTTT,CASSSGAGPWGTEAFF
NA,TRBV6-8,NA,TRBJ2-1,TGTGCCAGCAGTGACTCAGCCAATGCTCGCAATGAGCAGTTCTTC,CASSDSANARNEQFF
many,TRBV11-3,NA,TRBJ2-7,TGTGCCAGCAGCTTACTGGCAGGTCCCTACGAGCAGTACTTC,CASSLLAGPYEQYF
medium-sized,TRBV9,TRBD1,TRBJ2-5,TGTGCCAGCAGTGAAAATCTGGGACAGGGGGACCAAGAGACCCAGTACTTC,CASSENLGQGDQETQYF